A single sample gave rise to the 19 T cell receptor beta chains below, sequenced in a study of PD-1 blockade in classical Hodgkin lymphoma (dated by TCRdb to 2020 to 2022). Taken with the paper, the label for time point translates to: cycle 1 day 1 (C1D1), immediately before nivolumab initiation. Every trial patient had relapsed after autologous stem cell transplantation, and cohorts A, B and C differed in prior brentuximab vedotin exposure. To prepare the library, the immunoSEQ multiplex PCR assay was applied. Sourced from immuneACCESS, this table was stored by TCRdb with only in-frame sequences that have V and J called. A share of the clones is absent; for the studies checked, an unresolved V gene accounts for under half, and the remainder has no known explanation. This sample lists about 41,000 clones; 76% were detected once. The ten largest clones take up about 20% of the sample. The sample here was peripheral blood mononuclear cells (PBMCs), taken at baseline. These TCRs come from a human donor with classical Hodgkin lymphoma.

This clone turned up a few times. V gene TRBV7-9 combines with J gene TRBJ2-2; no clear D gene. Per germline, CDR1 SEHNR and CDR2 FQNEAQ (reference sequence). The CDR3 totals 12 residues. Trimming removed 0 bases at V and 6 bases at J, with 2 bases between. The chain's CDR3 is CASSLAAGELFF. CDR3 in DNA: TGTGCCAGCAGCTTAGCGGCCGGGGAGCTGTTTTTT.

This clone has more than one count but fewer than ten. The V call is TRBV19, the J call TRBJ1-2; D is ambiguous. The CDR3 is 15 residues long. From germline, CDR1 is LNHDA and CDR2 SQIVND (reference sequence). Between the trimmed V and J ends, which lost 5 bases and 0 bases, there was a span of 13 bases. Here the CDR3 reads CASSGVVSANYGYTF. CDR3 DNA sequence: TGTGCCAGTAGTGGGGTTGTATCCGCTAACTATGGCTACACCTTC.

This chain joins TRBV6-5 and TRBJ1-1; tentatively, D is TRBD1 (6 bases). This CDR3 region has 12 residues. Germline V lookup: CDR1 MNHEY, CDR2 SVGAGI. The ends were cut back, 6 bases at V and 5 bases at J, with 10 bases in the middle. For the CDR3, the DNA is TGTGCCAGCAGGGTACAGGGAACTGAAGCTTTCTTT. Protein product: CASRVQGTEAFF.

The V and J genes are TRBV5-4 and TRBJ2-5; 8 nucleotides line up with TRBD1. Looked up from germline, CDR1 is SGHNT and CDR2 is YYREEE (reference sequence). The CDR3 runs to 13 residues. Losses at the gene ends were 4 bases for V and 4 bases for J; bases not matched to a gene: 3. CDR3 sequence reads: CASSLDRGETQYF. In nucleotides, the CDR3 is TGTGCCAGCAGCCTCGACAGGGGAGAGACCCAGTACTTC.

A few counts support this clone. This chain links TRBV7-2 with TRBJ1-5, with a weak D call TRBD1 (6 bases). The V gene's germline CDR1 is SGHTA and CDR2 FQGNSA. V was clipped by 2 bases and J by 6 bases, with 11 bases between them. This CDR3 has 14 residues. In nucleotides, the CDR3 is TGTGCCAGCAGCTTAAAGGGGGAGGGTCAGCCCCAGCATTTT. Amino acids: CASSLKGEGQPQHF.

This chain uses TRBV10-1 with TRBJ2-3; no clear D gene. The V end lost 1 base, the J end lost 4 bases, and 9 bases lay between the germline ends. The germline gives CDR1 WNHNN, CDR2 SYGVQD (reference sequence). The CDR3 totals 14 residues. The CDR3 loop is CASSEWVSPDTQYF. The CDR3 DNA sequence: TGCGCCAGCAGTGAGTGGGTTAGCCCAGATACGCAGTATTTT.

This chain connects TRBV27 to TRBJ2-5, with 7 bases fitting TRBD2. The better agreement between TRBJ2-7 and the DNA end casts doubt on the J call. Looked up from germline, CDR1 is MNHEY and CDR2 is SMNVEV (reference sequence). CDR3 length: 15 residues. The DNA of the CDR3 is TGTGCCAGCAGTTCCAACATGGCGGGAGTGGGCGAGCAGTACTTC. Translated, it gives CASSSNMAGVGEQYF.

The rearrangement joins TRBV5-1 to TRBJ2-7; D uncertain. This CDR3 comprises 16 residues. Trimming pared 4 bases from V and 5 bases from J, leaving 22 bases between. CDR1 is SGHRS, CDR2 YFSETQ, per germline. CDR3: CASSAPSRASKNEQYF. CDR3 nucleotides: TGCGCCAGCAGCGCTCCCTCACGGGCATCTAAGAACGAGCAGTACTTC.

This clone was counted a few times. The chain recombines TRBV6-4 with TRBJ2-7, with 7 bases matching TRBD2. The germline V gene has CDR1 MRHNA and CDR2 SNTAGT. The J segment lost 6 bases and the V segment lost 8 bases, leaving 7 bases of the junction unmatched. The length of the CDR3 is 12 residues. The CDR3 DNA is TGTGCCAGCCTGTCGCCGGGAGGCGAGCAGTACTTC. Its protein is CASLSPGGEQYF.

The genes are TRBV4-1 and TRBJ2-7; D is possibly TRBD2 (6 bases). The CDR3 has 15 amino acids. The V and J ends lost 4 bases and 4 bases respectively, with 17 bases between them. The germline V gene encodes CDR1 MGHRA and CDR2 YSYEKL. CDR3 in DNA: TGCGCCAGCAGCCGCAACGAAGGCGGGGATTACGAGCAGTACTTC. It translates to CASSRNEGGDYEQYF.

The DNA for the CDR3 is TGTGCCAGCAGCTTACGGTGGAGTCCAGATACGCAGTATTTT. Its translation: CASSLRWSPDTQYF. The chain has TRBV7-2 and TRBJ2-3; no reliable D call. The germline CDR1 and CDR2 sequences are SGHTA and FQGNSA. Trimming took 2 bases from V and 4 from J, leaving 10 bases between them. This CDR3 region has 14 residues.

The V and J genes are TRBV30 and TRBJ2-1; 9 nucleotides line up with TRBD2. This CDR3 spans 15 amino acids. V shed 0 bases, J shed 5 bases, and the junction held 5 bases outside the gene matches. Germline V gives CDR1 GTSNPN, CDR2 SVGIG (reference sequence). DNA of the CDR3: TGTGCCTGGAGTGTACGGGCGGGGGGGAACAATGAGCAGTTCTTC. Residues: CAWSVRAGGNNEQFF.

The chain has TRBV11-2 and TRBJ2-1, with 7 bases matching TRBD2. Trimming removed 3 bases from V and 7 bases from J; junction bases left unmatched: 9. The CDR3 extends over 15 amino acids. Germline assignment: CDR1 SGHAT and CDR2 FQNNGV. CDR3 protein: CASSFRLAAGNEQFF. DNA of the CDR3: TGTGCCAGCAGCTTCAGGCTAGCGGCGGGGAATGAGCAGTTCTTC. Full variable domain (missing parts from reference TRBV11-2 and TRBJ2-1): EAGVAQSPRYKIIEKRQSVAFWCNPISGHATLYWYQQILGQGPKLLIQFQNNGVVDDSQLPKDRFSAERLKGVDSTLKIQPAKLEDSAVYLCASSFRLAAGNEQFFGPGTRLTVL.

J is TRBJ1-2 and V is TRBV6-5; 8 bases agree with TRBD1. The V gene end was trimmed by 6 bases and the J gene end by 5 bases; junction bases not matched to a gene: 11. The CDR3 sequence is 15 residues long. Looked up from germline, CDR1 is MNHEY and CDR2 is SVGAGI. The CDR3 DNA is TGTGCCAGCAGCTCTTCAGGGGGCGGAAGTTATGGCTACACCTTC. Translated: CASSSSGGGSYGYTF.

The V call is TRBV9, the J call TRBJ2-7, with D unresolved. The CDR3 extends over 14 amino acids. The germline CDR1 and CDR2 sequences are SGDLS and YYNGEE. Trimming removed 0 bases from V and 4 bases from J, with 11 bases in between. Here the CDR3 reads CASSVDLGLYEQYF. The CDR3 DNA reads TGTGCCAGCAGCGTAGACCTAGGCCTATACGAGCAGTACTTC.

The V gene is TRBV19, the J gene TRBJ1-5; D gene ambiguous. The V end was cut by 7 bases, the J end by 5 bases, with 15 bases between. Germline-derived CDR1 and CDR2 are LNHDA and SQIVND (reference sequence). This CDR3 spans 14 amino acids. CDR3 DNA sequence: TGTGCCAGTACCCTCCGGACCGCCGATCAGCCCCAGCATTTT. Protein sequence: CASTLRTADQPQHF.

This clone was observed a single time. The junction does not match germline at one end; this may be a read error. The chain couples TRBV27 to TRBJ2-1; no firm D call. This CDR3 has 14 amino acids. Germline V gene sequence: CDR1 MNHEY, CDR2 SMNVEV (reference sequence). This CDR3 reads CASSLSRNYNEQFF. The DNA of the CDR3 is TGTGCCAGCAGTCTATCGCGGAACTACAATGAGCAGTTCTTC.

J is TRBJ1-1 and V is TRBV19; 7 positions match TRBD1. Germline assignment: CDR1 LNHDA and CDR2 SQIVND (reference sequence). This CDR3 is built from 15 residues. After removal of 6 bases from V and 0 bases from J, the junction contained 7 bases not matched to a gene. The CDR3 region is CASRDQDRLNTEAFF. The CDR3 DNA follows: TGTGCCAGTAGGGACCAGGACAGGCTGAACACTGAAGCTTTCTTT.

V is TRBV6-5 and J is TRBJ1-2; D remains unclear. V was shortened by 4 bases and J by 6 bases, with 6 bases between the two germline ends. The CDR3 sequence is 11 residues long. The germline gives CDR1 MNHEY, CDR2 SVGAGI. DNA for the CDR3: TGTGCCAGCAGTTTCAGCCATGGCTACACCTTC. Protein: CASSFSHGYTF.